This TCR beta chain originates from a study of cytomegalovirus exposure and HLA in healthy donors. V lost 1 base and J lost 8; bases outside the gene matches: 10. In germline, CDR1 is SEHNR, CDR2 FQNEAQ (reference sequence). The length of the CDR3 is 16 residues. The PCR contained 60 Vbeta and 13 Jbeta primers. The data were produced by immunoSEQ multiplex PCR, yet TCRdb's version contains in-frame clones alone and is incomplete. The sample has roughly 200,000 clones; about 80% are singletons. A remark on this clone: What it binds is unknown.

Notes on the study in general: Associated with cytomegalovirus, according to the listing, were around 160 TCR beta chains. Earlier analysis found most TCR beta V segments productive about 90% or about 30% of the time. Later analysis revealed greater clonal expansion in HLA-associated TCR beta chains than in equally common others. In a later analysis, several top co-occurrence clusters appeared linked to parvovirus B19, influenza, CMV and Epstein-Barr virus.

This chain joins TRBV7-9 and TRBJ2-4, with 8 bases matching TRBD1. Input material: PBMCs. The TCR was taken from a woman aged 55 to 70 in good health and CMV-seropositive. This CDR3 is CASSLGQGAPGDIQYF. The CDR3 coding sequence is TGTGCCAGCAGCTTAGGTCAGGGGGCGCCGGGCGACATTCAGTACTTC.